This record concerns one T cell receptor beta chain sequence. The antigen remains unidentified. V lost 4 bases, J lost 0 bases, and 7 bases lay in between. The CDR3 has 15 residues. The germline V gene has CDR1 MNHEY and CDR2 SMNVEV (reference sequence). This specimen belongs to a study of somatic mutations in cytotoxic T cells in rheumatoid arthritis. In the study overall: Nearly 100% purity was obtained when some V beta antibody-stained T-cell populations were flow-sorted; these included V beta1+ cells sequenced for TCRB.

Assay used: immunoSEQ multiplex PCR; TCRdb lists only in-frame clones, some missing. The data hold over 15,000 clones, with 80% to 90% observed a single time. Study results and limitations: There were about an eighth of the roughly 60 patients in whom the largest CD8+ clone exceeded 20% of CD8+ cells. The slight TRBV07 underrepresentation in rheumatoid arthritis patients received no adjustment for multiple comparisons. CD8+ T-cell clonality did not differ significantly between rheumatoid arthritis patients and age-matched healthy controls.

The chain uses TRBV27 and TRBJ2-6; D gene unclear. The sample was CD8+ T cells sorted from blood. This receptor was taken from a middle-aged man in good health. The CDR3 DNA reads TGTGCCAGCAGTTGGACGAGCTCTGGGGCCAACGTCCTGACTTTC. Protein sequence: CASSWTSSGANVLTF.